The 23 T cell receptor beta chains in this list originate from one sample, sequenced in a study of response to subunit inactivated influenza vaccine. MiXCR was run by TCRdb on the RT-PCR reads, yielding one entry per CDR3 protein. The data contain some 160,000 distinct CDR3 sequences, roughly 11% of them singletons. The sequences come from non-naive T cells sorted from PBMCs, collected roughly 45 days after vaccination. The receptor source for this set is a man aged 45-65 years who received an inactivated influenza vaccine.

This clonotype was observed a few times. The rearrangement joins TRBV28 to TRBJ2-5, with 10 bases matching TRBD2. The CDR3 sequence is 16 residues long. The V segment lost 3 bases and the J segment 0 bases; nucleotides outside the gene matches: 4. Germline V gene data show CDR1 as MDHEN and CDR2 as SYDVKM. DNA of the CDR3: TGTGCCAGCAGTTTCACGAGCGGGAGGGACCAAGAGACCCAGTACTTC. Protein product: CASSFTSGRDQETQYF.

As concerns this clonotype: Since no conserved phenylalanine or tryptophan closes the CDR3, a read error is the likely cause. The chain recombines TRBV28 with TRBJ2-2; TRBD1 might be the D (6 bases). The germline gives CDR1 MDHEN, CDR2 SYDVKM. This CDR3 region has 15 residues. The CDR3 DNA sequence: TGTGCCAGCACCGCCGGACAGCTGAACATCGGGGAGCTGTTTTGT. It codes for CASTAGQLNIGELFC.

This clonotype was detected a few times. V gene TRBV5-6 combines with J gene TRBJ2-5; maybe TRBD2 (5 bases). This CDR3 contains 14 residues. Trimming removed 4 bases from V and 5 bases from J, with 15 bases in between. Germline V lookup: CDR1 SGHDT, CDR2 YYEEEE. CDR3 DNA sequence: TGTGCCAGCAGCAAGTCCGGGATTTTGGAGACCCAGTACTTC. Amino acids: CASSKSGILETQYF. Full variable domain (rest looked up from reference TRBV5-6 and TRBJ2-5): DAGVTQSPTHLIKTRGQQVTLRCSPKSGHDTVSWYQQALGQGPQFIFQYYEEEERQRGNFPDRFSGHQFPNYSSELNVNALLLGDSALYLCASSKSGILETQYFGPGTRLLVL.

The chain has TRBV27 and TRBJ2-6; TRBD2 aligns across 12 bases. There are 20 residues in the CDR3. Per germline, CDR1 MNHEY and CDR2 SMNVEV (reference sequence). V shed 3 bases, J shed 4 bases, and the junction held 13 bases outside the gene matches. CDR3 sequence (DNA): TGTGCCAGCAGTTTGACCAGGCTGACTAGCGGGAGTACAGGGGCCAACGTCCTGACTTTC. The encoded protein is CASSLTRLTSGSTGANVLTF.

This clonotype occurred many times. This chain uses TRBV2 with TRBJ2-7; tentatively, D is TRBD2 (5 bases). Germline V gives CDR1 SNHLY, CDR2 FYNNEI. Trimming removed 10 bases from V and 3 bases from J, with 16 bases in between. The CDR3 length is 13 residues. The CDR3 is CATAPTLGYEQYF. The DNA for the CDR3 is TGTGCCACCGCACCGACACTAGGCTACGAGCAGTACTTC.

This clonotype was counted at least ten times. The chain joins TRBV4-3 to TRBJ2-1, with 7 bases aligning to TRBD2. This CDR3 spans 15 amino acids. With 1 base clipped from V and 7 bases from J, the junction kept 7 bases outside the gene matches. Germline CDR1 LGHNA, CDR2 YSLEER. The CDR3 bases are TGCGCCAGCAGCCAAGCGGGGGGACCTTTGAATGAGCAGTTCTTC. Translating gives CASSQAGGPLNEQFF.

This clonotype was observed at least ten times. This chain links TRBV3-1 with TRBJ1-2; D gene ambiguous. V was pared by 4 bases and J by 3 bases, with 6 bases between. Germline lookup yields CDR1 LGHDT and CDR2 YNNKEL (reference sequence). This CDR3 comprises 12 residues. In DNA form, the CDR3 reads TGTGCCAGCAGCCGGGCGGACTATGGCTACACCTTC. Translation: CASSRADYGYTF.

This clonotype was detected only a few times. The chain recombines TRBV19 with TRBJ1-1; D possibly corresponds to TRBD1 (5 bases). CDR3 size: 13 residues. CDR1 LNHDA and CDR2 SQIVND come from the germline V gene (reference sequence). Trimming took 5 bases from V and 5 from J, leaving 12 bases between them. DNA for the CDR3: TGTGCCAGTAGTTGGGGCGCGCGGACTGAAGCTTTCTTT. Protein sequence: CASSWGARTEAFF. Complete variable domain (other parts from reference TRBV19 and TRBJ1-1): DGGITQSPKYLFRKEGQNVTLSCEQNLNHDAMYWYRQDPGQGLRLIYYSQIVNDFQKGDIAEGYSVSREKKESFPLTVTSAQKNPTAFYLCASSWGARTEAFFGQGTRLTVV.

In its sample, this clonotype was seen a few times. The V gene is TRBV28, the J gene TRBJ2-5, with D possibly being TRBD2 (6 bases). CDR3 length equals 12 residues. CDR1 is MDHEN and CDR2 is SYDVKM in the germline V gene. Trimming removed 4 bases from V and 3 bases from J, with 6 bases in between. In DNA form, the CDR3 reads TGTGCCAGCAGTTGGGGGGAAGAGACCCAGTACTTC. Translated, it gives CASSWGEETQYF. Drawing the rest from reference TRBV28 and TRBJ2-5, the complete variable domain is DVKVTQSSRYLVKRTGEKVFLECVQDMDHENMFWYRQDPGLGLRLIYFSYDVKMKEKGDIPEGYSVSREKKERFSLILESASTNQTSMYLCASSWGEETQYFGPGTRLLVL.

This clonotype appeared a few times. This chain uses TRBV18 with TRBJ1-5; D is unresolved. Trimming took off 6 bases at V and 0 bases at J, with 9 bases between the two ends. CDR3 length: 14 residues. Per the germline V gene, CDR1 is KGHSH and CDR2 is LQKENI. The CDR3 DNA sequence: TGTGCCAGCTCCCCGAGCTCTAGCAATCAGCCCCAGCATTTT. Protein product: CASSPSSSNQPQHF.

This clonotype was detected a few times. J is TRBJ1-4 and V is TRBV18; TRBD1 matches 10 bases. The CDR3 is 16 residues long. The J segment lost 5 bases and the V segment lost 5 bases, leaving 8 bases of the junction unmatched. CDR1 and CDR2 (germline): KGHSH, LQKENI. The CDR3, as DNA: TGTGCCAGCTCAATGACCGGGACAGGGGTCAATGAAAAACTGTTTTTT. Translation gives CASSMTGTGVNEKLFF.

In this sample, this clonotype turned up many times. The chain links TRBV5-1 to TRBJ2-1; D gene unclear. CDR1 is SGHRS and CDR2 is YFSETQ in the germline V gene. Deletions cut 1 base from V and 5 bases from J, with 13 bases between. The CDR3 contains 15 residues. CDR3 sequence: CASSLSWAGHNEQFF. As DNA, the CDR3 is TGCGCCAGCAGCTTGTCGTGGGCCGGGCACAATGAGCAGTTCTTC.

This clonotype has only a few counts. The chain has TRBV30 and TRBJ1-5, with 10 bases fitting TRBD1. Germline V gene lookup returns CDR1 GTSNPN and CDR2 SVGIG (reference sequence). The CDR3 covers 14 residues. Trimming cost V 2 bases and J 5 bases; bases outside gene matches: 3. CDR3 sequence (DNA): TGTGCCTGGAGTTTGGGACAGGGGTATCAGCCCCAGCATTTT. It codes for CAWSLGQGYQPQHF.

The CDR3 region is CSVTGWATDTQYF. The CDR3, as DNA: TGCAGCGTGACCGGCTGGGCCACAGATACGCAGTATTTT. The chain links TRBV29-1 to TRBJ2-3; D is unresolved. Germline values: CDR1 SQVTM, CDR2 ANQGSEA. CDR3 length equals 13 residues. V lost 6 bases and J lost 2, with 12 bases in between.

This clonotype was seen at least ten times. The chain uses TRBV6-2 or TRBV6-3 and TRBJ2-4; 9 bases line up with TRBD1. The germline gives CDR1 MNHEY, CDR2 SVGEGT. The V and J ends lost 0 bases and 10 bases, in that order; junction bases with no gene match: 1. The CDR3 length is 13 residues. The CDR3 DNA is TGTGCCAGCAGTTACTCGGGACAGGGTATTCAGTACTTC. It encodes CASSYSGQGIQYF.

The rearrangement uses TRBV9 and TRBJ2-7; unclear D gene. The CDR3 is 13 residues long. The germline V gene encodes CDR1 SGDLS and CDR2 YYNGEE. The germline V and J ends were trimmed by 0 bases and 0 bases, with 4 bases remaining between them. Here the CDR3 DNA reads TGTGCCAGCAGCGTAGAGCTCTCCTACGAGCAGTACTTC. Protein product: CASSVELSYEQYF.

In this sample, this clonotype turned up many times. The chain carries TRBV5-1 and TRBJ2-7, with 12 bases aligning to TRBD2. V dropped 4 bases and J dropped 6; count of bases not matched to a gene: 11. This CDR3 is built from 16 residues. In germline, CDR1 is SGHRS, CDR2 YFSETQ. In nucleotides, the CDR3 is TGCGCCAGCAGCGGTGGGTCTAGCGGGGGGGCCGGCGAGCAGTACTTC. Translation gives CASSGGSSGGAGEQYF.

This sequence joins TRBV15 and TRBJ2-1; D ambiguous. The CDR3 covers 15 residues. The V end lost 0 bases, the J end lost 14 bases, and 20 bases lay between the germline ends. Germline V CDR1 and CDR2: LNHNV, YYDKDF (reference sequence). CDR3 sequence reads: CATSRDPFGPVMEFF. Written as DNA, the CDR3 is TGTGCCACCAGCAGAGATCCCTTTGGACCCGTCATGGAGTTCTTC.

This clonotype was detected once. The chain has TRBV11-2 and TRBJ2-7; D remains ambiguous. Germline V CDR1 and CDR2: SGHAT, FQNNGV. V lost 5 bases and J 0 bases, leaving 14 bases between the germline ends. The CDR3 consists of 15 residues. The CDR3 here is CASSDQHHNSYEQYF. In DNA, the CDR3 is TGTGCCAGCAGCGACCAGCACCATAACTCCTACGAGCAGTACTTC.

V and J are TRBV4-2 and TRBJ2-1; D is ambiguous. V was clipped by 0 bases and J by 2 bases, with 14 bases between them. Germline CDR1 LGHNA, CDR2 YNFKEQ. CDR3 size: 17 residues. CDR3 loop: CASSQDQQTHTYNEQFF. The CDR3 DNA reads as TGTGCCAGCAGCCAAGATCAACAGACCCACACCTACAATGAGCAGTTCTTC.

This clonotype was recorded at least ten times. The rearrangement joins TRBV28 to TRBJ2-5, with unresolved D. Per germline, CDR1 MDHEN and CDR2 SYDVKM. V was pared by 3 bases and J by 2 bases, with 10 bases between. The CDR3 runs to 14 residues. The CDR3 reads CASSFVGQQETQYF. CDR3 DNA: TGTGCCAGCAGTTTTGTAGGGCAACAAGAGACCCAGTACTTC. Variable domain in full (rest from reference TRBV28 and TRBJ2-5): DVKVTQSSRYLVKRTGEKVFLECVQDMDHENMFWYRQDPGLGLRLIYFSYDVKMKEKGDIPEGYSVSREKKERFSLILESASTNQTSMYLCASSFVGQQETQYFGPGTRLLVL.

In this sample, this clonotype turned up a few times. The chain has TRBV3-1 and TRBJ2-5; 14 bases are shared with TRBD2. The CDR3 is 16 amino acids. The J segment lost 1 base and the V segment lost 6 bases, leaving 4 bases of the junction unmatched. In germline, CDR1 is LGHDT, CDR2 YNNKEL (reference sequence). Here the CDR3 DNA reads TGTGCCAGCAGTCGGACTAGCGGGGGGTTCCAAGAGACCCAGTACTTC. Its translation is CASSRTSGGFQETQYF.

This clonotype appeared a few times. This chain connects TRBV4-3 to TRBJ2-1; TRBD1 is a possible D gene (5 bases). The CDR3 length is 17 residues. V was clipped by 0 bases and J by 3 bases, with 15 bases between them. Germline assignment: CDR1 LGHNA and CDR2 YSLEER. The CDR3, as DNA: TGCGCCAGCAGCCAAGATCTAGTAGGGGCGGTCTACAATGAGCAGTTCTTC. This gives the protein CASSQDLVGAVYNEQFF.